The source of this T cell receptor beta chain is a study of CD8 T cells in Susac syndrome. Study overall: Sequenced Susac syndrome patients included roughly six with clinically active disease and eight in remission.

RNA, at about 0.5 to 1 ug, was reverse transcribed with random hexamers. TCRdb reprocessed the immunoSEQ multiplex PCR reads via MiXCR and lists one record per CDR3 protein. The table lists under 200,000 distinct CDR3 sequences, more than 95% of them singletons. In germline, CDR1 is MDHEN, CDR2 SYDVKM. The CDR3 is made up of 15 amino acids. Trimming took 3 bases from V and 8 from J, leaving 16 bases between them. The sample holds one count of this clonotype. This TCR derives from a human donor with Susac syndrome. The specimen was CD4+ T cells from PBMCs. The chain recombines TRBV28 with TRBJ1-4; D remains ambiguous. In DNA, the CDR3 is TGTGCCAGCAGTTTCGAGGGTTTGGGTAGGGAAAAACTGTTTTTT. Protein sequence: CASSFEGLGREKLFF.